Included here is one T cell receptor (beta chain) sequence, with context. As yet, its antigen is unknown. Germline V gene lookup returns CDR1 LNHDA and CDR2 SQIVND (reference sequence). V gave up 5 bases and J gave up 0 bases; unmatched junction bases: 7. CDR3 size: 16 residues. The sample is drawn from a study of shared clonotypes between healthy human individuals. For the study at large: Three plates each covered CD4 naive and memory; CD8 naive two, CD8 memory one.

It was into CD45RA+ naive and CD45RA-negative memory subsets that the CD4+ cells were split. The test was conducted at deep level. This table comes from immunoSEQ multiplex PCR, and its TCRdb copy is limited to in-frame clones, with some not included. Found here are fewer than 200,000 clones, 80% to 95% of them singletons; the top ten hold more than 0.06%. Broader study findings: The authors sampled blood alone, and tissue repertoires likely differ.

This sequence joins TRBV19 and TRBJ2-7, with TRBD2 matching 10 bases. The source is a woman aged 25-40 years in good health. Input material: naive CD4+ T cells sorted from blood. Subset reported: CD45RA+ positively selected. The chain's CDR3 is CASSPGLAEVSYEQYF. The DNA of the CDR3 is TGTGCCAGTAGTCCCGGACTAGCGGAAGTCTCCTACGAGCAGTACTTC.